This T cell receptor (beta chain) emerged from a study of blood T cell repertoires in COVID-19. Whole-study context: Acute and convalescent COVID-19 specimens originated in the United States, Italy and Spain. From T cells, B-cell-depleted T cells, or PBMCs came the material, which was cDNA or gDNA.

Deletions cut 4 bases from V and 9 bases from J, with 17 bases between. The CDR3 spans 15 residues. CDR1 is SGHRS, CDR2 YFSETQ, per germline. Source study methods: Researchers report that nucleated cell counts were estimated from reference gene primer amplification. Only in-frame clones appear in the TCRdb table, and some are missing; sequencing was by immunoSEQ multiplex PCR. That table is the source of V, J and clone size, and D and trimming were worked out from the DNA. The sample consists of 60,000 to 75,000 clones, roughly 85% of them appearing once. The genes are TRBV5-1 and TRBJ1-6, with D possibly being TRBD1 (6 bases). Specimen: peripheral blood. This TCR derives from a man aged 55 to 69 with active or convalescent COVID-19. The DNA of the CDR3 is TGCGCCAGCAGCCTGTGGGACATCCTACGTTCACCCCTCCACTTT. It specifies CASSLWDILRSPLHF. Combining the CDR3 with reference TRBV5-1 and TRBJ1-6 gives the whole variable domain KAGVTQTPRYLIKTRGQQVTLSCSPISGHRSVSWYQQTPGQGLQFLFEYFSETQRNKGNFPGRFSGRQFSNSRSEMNVSTLELGDSALYLCASSLWDILRSPLHFGNGTRLTVT.